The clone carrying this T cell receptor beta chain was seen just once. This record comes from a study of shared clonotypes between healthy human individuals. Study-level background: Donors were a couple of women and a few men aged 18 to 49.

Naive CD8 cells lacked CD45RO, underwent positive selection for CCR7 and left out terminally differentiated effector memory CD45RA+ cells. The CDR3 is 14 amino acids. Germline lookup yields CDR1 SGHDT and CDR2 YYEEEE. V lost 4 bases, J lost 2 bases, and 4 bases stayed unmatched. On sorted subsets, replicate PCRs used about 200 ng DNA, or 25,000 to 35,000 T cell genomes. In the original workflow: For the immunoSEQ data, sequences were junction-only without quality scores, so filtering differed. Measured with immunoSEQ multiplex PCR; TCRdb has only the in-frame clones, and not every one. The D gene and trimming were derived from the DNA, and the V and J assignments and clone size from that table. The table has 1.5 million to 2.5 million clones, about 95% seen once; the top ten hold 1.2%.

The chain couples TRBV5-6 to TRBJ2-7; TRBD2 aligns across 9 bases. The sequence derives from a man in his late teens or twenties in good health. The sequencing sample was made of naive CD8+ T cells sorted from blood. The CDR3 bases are TGTGCCAGCAGCAGGGGACTAGCCCCCTACGAGCAGTACTTC. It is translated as CASSRGLAPYEQYF.